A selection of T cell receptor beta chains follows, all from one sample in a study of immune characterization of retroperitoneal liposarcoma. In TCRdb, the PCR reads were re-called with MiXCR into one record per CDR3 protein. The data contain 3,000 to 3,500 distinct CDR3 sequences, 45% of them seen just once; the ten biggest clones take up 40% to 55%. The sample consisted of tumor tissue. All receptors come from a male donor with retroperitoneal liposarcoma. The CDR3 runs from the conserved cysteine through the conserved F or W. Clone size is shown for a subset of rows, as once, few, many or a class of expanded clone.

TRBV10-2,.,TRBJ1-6,CASREGGMGSPLHF
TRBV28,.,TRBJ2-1,CASSSSLVSYEQFF
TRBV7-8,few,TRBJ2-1,CASSLVGLTPTKSNEQFF
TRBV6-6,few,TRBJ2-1,CASSYWGQSYNEQFF
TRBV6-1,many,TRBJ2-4,CASREGTGAKNIQYF
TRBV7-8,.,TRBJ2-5,CASSLTSGSWGEQYF
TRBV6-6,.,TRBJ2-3,CASSRTSGRADTQYF
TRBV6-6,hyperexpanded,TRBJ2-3,CASSYSNTRASDTQYF
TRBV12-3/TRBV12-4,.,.,CASSFWDRAPNEQFF
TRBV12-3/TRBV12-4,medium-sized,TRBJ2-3,CASRLWAFEGFRTDTQYF
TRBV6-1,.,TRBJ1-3,CASMNHANTIYF
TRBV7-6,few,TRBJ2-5,CASSLGLGAGQETQYF
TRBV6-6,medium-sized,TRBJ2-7,CASRSGTNYEQYF
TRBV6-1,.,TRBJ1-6,CASSVGTGGRSPLHF